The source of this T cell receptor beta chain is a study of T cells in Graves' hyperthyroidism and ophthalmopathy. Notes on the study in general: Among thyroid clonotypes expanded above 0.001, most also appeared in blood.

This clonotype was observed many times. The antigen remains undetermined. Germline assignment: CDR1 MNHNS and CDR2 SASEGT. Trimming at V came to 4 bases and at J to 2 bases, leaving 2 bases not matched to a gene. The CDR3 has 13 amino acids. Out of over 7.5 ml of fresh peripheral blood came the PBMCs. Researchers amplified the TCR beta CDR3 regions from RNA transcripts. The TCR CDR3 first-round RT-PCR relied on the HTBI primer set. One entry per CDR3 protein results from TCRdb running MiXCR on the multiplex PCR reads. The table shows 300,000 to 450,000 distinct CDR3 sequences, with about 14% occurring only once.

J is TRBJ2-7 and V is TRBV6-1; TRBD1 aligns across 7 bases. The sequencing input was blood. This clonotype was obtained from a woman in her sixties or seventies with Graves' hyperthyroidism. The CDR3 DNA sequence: TGTGCCAGCAGTGTCCAGGGGGCCTACGAGCAGTACTTC. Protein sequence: CASSVQGAYEQYF.